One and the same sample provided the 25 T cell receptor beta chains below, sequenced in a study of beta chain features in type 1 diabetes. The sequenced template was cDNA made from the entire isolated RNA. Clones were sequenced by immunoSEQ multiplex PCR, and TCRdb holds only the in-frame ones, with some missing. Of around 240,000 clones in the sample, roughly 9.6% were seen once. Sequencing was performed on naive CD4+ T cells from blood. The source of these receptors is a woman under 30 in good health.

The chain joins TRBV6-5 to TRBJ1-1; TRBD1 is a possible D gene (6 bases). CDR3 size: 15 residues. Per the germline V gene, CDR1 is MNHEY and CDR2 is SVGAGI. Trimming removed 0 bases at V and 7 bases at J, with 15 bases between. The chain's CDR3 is CASSYSAGRGIEAFF. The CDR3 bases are TGTGCCAGCAGTTACTCTGCCGGCAGGGGAATTGAAGCTTTCTTT.

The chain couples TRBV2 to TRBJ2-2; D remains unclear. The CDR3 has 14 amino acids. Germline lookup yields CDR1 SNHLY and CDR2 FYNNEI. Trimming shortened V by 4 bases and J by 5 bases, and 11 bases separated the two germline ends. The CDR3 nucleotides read TGTGCCAGCAGTGCCCCACTTCTAACCGGGGAGCTGTTTTTT. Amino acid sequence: CASSAPLLTGELFF.

In DNA form, the CDR3 reads TGTGCCAGCAGCTTCGGGACATGGGGCGACGAAAAACTGTTTTTT. Its protein product is CASSFGTWGDEKLFF. V gene TRBV11-2 combines with J gene TRBJ1-4; tentatively, D is TRBD1 (6 bases). The germline V gene encodes CDR1 SGHAT and CDR2 FQNNGV. V lost 3 bases to trimming and J lost 8 bases, with 16 bases between them. The length of the CDR3 is 15 residues.

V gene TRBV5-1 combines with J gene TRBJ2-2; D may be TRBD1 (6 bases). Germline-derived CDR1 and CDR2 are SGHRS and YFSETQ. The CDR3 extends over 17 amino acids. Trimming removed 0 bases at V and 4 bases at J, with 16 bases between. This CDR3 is CASSLEQGSFGTGELFF. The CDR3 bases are TGCGCCAGCAGCTTGGAGCAGGGGTCTTTTGGCACCGGGGAGCTGTTTTTT.

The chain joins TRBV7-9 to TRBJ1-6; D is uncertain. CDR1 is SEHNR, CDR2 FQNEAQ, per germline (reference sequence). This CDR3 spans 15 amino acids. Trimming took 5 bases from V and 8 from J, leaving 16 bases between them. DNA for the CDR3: TGTGCCAGCAGCCGGACCGGGATCCCCCATTCACCCCTCCACTTT. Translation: CASSRTGIPHSPLHF.

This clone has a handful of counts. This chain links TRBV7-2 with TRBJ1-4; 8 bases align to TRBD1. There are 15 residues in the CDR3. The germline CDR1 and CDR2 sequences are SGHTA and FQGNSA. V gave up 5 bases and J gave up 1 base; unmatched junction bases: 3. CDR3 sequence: CASSADRGTNEKLFF. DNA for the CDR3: TGTGCCAGCAGCGCAGACAGGGGAACTAATGAAAAACTGTTTTTT.

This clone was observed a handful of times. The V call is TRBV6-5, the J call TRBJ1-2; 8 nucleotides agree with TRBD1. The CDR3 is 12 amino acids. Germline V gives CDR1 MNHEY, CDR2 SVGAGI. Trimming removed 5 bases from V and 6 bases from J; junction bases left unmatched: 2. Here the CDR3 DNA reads TGTGCCAGCAGTGGACAGGGCCATGGCTACACCTTC. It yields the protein CASSGQGHGYTF.

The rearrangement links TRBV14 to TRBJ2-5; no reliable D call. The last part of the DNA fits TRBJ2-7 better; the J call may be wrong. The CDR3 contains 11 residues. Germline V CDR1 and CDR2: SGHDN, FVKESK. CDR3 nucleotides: TGTGCCAGCAGTTTTCAGCGCGAGCAGTACTTC. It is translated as CASSFQREQYF.

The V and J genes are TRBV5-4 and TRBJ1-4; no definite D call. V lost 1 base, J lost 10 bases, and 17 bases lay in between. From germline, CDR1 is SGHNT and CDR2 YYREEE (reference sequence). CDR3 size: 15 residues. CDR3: CASSLTPFGEGKLFF. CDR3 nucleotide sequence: TGTGCCAGCAGCTTGACCCCGTTCGGGGAGGGAAAACTGTTTTTT.

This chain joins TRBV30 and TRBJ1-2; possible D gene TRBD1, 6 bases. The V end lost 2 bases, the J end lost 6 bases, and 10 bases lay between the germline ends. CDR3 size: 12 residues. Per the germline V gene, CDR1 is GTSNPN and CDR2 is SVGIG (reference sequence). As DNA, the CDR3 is TGTGCCTGGAGTAAAGGGGGTCATGGCTACACCTTC. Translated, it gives CAWSKGGHGYTF.

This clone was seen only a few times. DNA for the CDR3: TGTGCCTGGGAGACAGCTATGAACACTGAAGCTTTCTTT. Its protein is CAWETAMNTEAFF. The chain uses TRBV30 and TRBJ1-1, with D maybe TRBD1 (5 bases). The CDR3 loop spans 13 amino acids. CDR1 is GTSNPN and CDR2 is SVGIG in the germline V gene (reference sequence). V lost 5 bases, J lost 0 bases, and 10 bases lay in between.

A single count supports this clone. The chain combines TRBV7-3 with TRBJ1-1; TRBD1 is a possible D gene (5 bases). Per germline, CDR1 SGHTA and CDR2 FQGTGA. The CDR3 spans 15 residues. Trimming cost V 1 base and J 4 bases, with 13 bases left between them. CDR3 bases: TGTGCCAGCAGCTTAAACTTGGGGCGCGGCACTGAAGCTTTCTTT. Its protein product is CASSLNLGRGTEAFF. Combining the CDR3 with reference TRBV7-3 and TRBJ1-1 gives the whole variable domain GAGVSQTPSNKVTEKGKYVELRCDPISGHTALYWYRQSLGQGPEFLIYFQGTGAADDSGLPNDRFFAVRPEGSVSTLKIQRTERGDSAVYLCASSLNLGRGTEAFFGQGTRLTVV.

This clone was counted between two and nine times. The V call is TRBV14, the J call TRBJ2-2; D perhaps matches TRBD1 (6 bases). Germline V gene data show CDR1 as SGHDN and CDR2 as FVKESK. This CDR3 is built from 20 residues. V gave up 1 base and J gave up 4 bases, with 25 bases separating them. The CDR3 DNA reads TGTGCCAGCAGCCAAGTCAACACAGGGATGGATAAAGAGGCCACCGGGGAGCTGTTTTTT. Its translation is CASSQVNTGMDKEATGELFF.

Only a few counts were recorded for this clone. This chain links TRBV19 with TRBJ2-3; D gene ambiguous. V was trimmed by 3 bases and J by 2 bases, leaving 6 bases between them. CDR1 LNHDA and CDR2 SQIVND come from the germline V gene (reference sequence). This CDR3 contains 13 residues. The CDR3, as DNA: TGTGCCAGTAGTATTGACTTCACAGATACGCAGTATTTT. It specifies CASSIDFTDTQYF.

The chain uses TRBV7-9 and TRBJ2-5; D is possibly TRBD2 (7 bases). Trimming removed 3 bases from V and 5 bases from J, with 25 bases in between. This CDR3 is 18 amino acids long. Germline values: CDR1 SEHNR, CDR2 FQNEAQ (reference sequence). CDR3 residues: CASSLGSGTRGAGETQYF. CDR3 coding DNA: TGTGCCAGCAGCTTGGGTTCGGGGACCCGGGGGGCAGGGGAGACCCAGTACTTC.

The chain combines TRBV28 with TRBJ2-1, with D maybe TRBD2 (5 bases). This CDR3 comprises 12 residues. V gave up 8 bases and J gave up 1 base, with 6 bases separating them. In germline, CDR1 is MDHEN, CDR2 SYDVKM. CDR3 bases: TGTGCCAGCGGAGGATCCTACAATGAGCAGTTCTTC. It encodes CASGGSYNEQFF.

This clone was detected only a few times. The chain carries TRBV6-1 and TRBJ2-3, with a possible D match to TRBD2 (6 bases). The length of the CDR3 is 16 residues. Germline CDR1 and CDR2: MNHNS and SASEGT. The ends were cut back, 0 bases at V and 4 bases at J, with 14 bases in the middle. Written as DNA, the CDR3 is TGTGCCAGCAGTGAAGCCTTTGGGGGGAGCCCAGATACGCAGTATTTT. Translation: CASSEAFGGSPDTQYF.

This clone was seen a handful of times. CDR3 nucleotide sequence: TGTGCCATCAGTGAGTGGACAGGGGGGAACACTGAAGCTTTCTTT. Protein sequence: CAISEWTGGNTEAFF. The chain couples TRBV10-3 to TRBJ1-1; TRBD1 matches 10 bases. V lost 1 base, J lost 1 base, and 0 bases stayed unmatched. CDR1 is ENHRY and CDR2 is SYGVKD in the germline V gene. The CDR3 runs to 15 residues.

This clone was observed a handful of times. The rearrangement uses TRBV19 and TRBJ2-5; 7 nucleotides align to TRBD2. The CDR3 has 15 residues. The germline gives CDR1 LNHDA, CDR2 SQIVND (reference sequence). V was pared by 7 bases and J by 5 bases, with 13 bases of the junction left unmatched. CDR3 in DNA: TGTGCCAGTACCATTGCGGGCGGGAGTACGGAGACCCAGTACTTC. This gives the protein CASTIAGGSTETQYF.

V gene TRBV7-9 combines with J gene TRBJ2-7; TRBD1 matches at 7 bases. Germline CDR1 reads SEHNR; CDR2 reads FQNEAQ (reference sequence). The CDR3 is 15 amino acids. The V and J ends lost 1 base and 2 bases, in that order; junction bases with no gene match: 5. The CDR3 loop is CASSLGKGAPYEQYF. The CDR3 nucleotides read TGTGCCAGCAGCTTAGGAAAGGGGGCCCCCTACGAGCAGTACTTC.

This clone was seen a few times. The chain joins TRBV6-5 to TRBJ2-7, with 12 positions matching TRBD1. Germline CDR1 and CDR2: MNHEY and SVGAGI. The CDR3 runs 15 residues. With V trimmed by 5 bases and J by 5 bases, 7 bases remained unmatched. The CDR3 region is CASSPRDRGRNEQYF. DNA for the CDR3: TGTGCCAGCAGTCCCCGGGACAGGGGGCGGAACGAGCAGTACTTC.

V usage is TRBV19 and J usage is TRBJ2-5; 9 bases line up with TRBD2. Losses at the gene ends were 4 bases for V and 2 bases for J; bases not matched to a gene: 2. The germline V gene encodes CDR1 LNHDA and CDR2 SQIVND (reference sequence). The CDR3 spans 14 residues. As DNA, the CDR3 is TGTGCCAGTAGTACTAGCGGGGCTCAAGAGACCCAGTACTTC. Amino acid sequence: CASSTSGAQETQYF.

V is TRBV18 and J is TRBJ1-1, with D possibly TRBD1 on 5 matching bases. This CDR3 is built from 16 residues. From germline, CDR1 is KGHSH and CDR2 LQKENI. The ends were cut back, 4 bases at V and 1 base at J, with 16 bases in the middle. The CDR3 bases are TGTGCCAGCTCACTTGCCGGGGGTGGGTCGAACACTGAAGCTTTCTTT. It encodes CASSLAGGGSNTEAFF.

The CDR3 DNA reads TGTGCCAGCAGTCGCCCCGGACAGGGCTATGGCTACACCTTC. Translating it yields CASSRPGQGYGYTF. The chain has TRBV6-5 and TRBJ1-2; TRBD1 matches at 8 bases. V was pared by 5 bases and J by 4 bases, with 6 bases of the junction left unmatched. CDR3 length equals 14 residues. In germline, CDR1 is MNHEY, CDR2 SVGAGI.

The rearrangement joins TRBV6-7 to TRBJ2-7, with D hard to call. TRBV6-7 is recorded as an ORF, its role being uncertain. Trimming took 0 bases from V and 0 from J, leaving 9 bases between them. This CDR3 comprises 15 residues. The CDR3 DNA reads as TGTGCCAGCAGTTACTCGTCGCGTAGCTCCTACGAGCAGTACTTC. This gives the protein CASSYSSRSSYEQYF.